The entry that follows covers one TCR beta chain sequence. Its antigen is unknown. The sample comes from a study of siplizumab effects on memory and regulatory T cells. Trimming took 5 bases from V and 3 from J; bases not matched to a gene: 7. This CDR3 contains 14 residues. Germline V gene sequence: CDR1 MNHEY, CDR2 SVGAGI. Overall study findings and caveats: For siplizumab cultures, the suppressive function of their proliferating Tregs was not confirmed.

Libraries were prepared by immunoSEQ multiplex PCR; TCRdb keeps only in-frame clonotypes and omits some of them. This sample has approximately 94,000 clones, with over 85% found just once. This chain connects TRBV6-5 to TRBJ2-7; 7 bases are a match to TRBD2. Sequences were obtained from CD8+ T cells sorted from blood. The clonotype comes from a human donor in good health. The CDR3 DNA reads TGTGCCAGCAGTCTACGGGAGGAGTTCTACGAGCAGTACTTC. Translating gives CASSLREEFYEQYF.